The 2 T cell receptor beta chains reported below all come from one sample, sequenced in a study of vaccination and CD4 T cells after COVID-19. These receptors are not linked to any known antigen. Treatment specified: approximately nine-day PBMC culture with coronavirus spike peptide pools or control peptides (ViraFEST assay). With the Oncomine TCR Beta short-read assay, DNA from cultured CD4+ T cells was sequenced. TCRdb reprocessed the PCR reads with MiXCR, giving one entry per CDR3 protein. The top ten clones hold just under 9% of a sample with 9,500 to 15,000 distinct CDR3 sequences, approximately 64% of them seen once. The sequenced sample was CD4+ T cells from blood, cultured in vitro, obtained before SARS-CoV-2 vaccination. The origin of the receptors is a human donor who had recovered from COVID-19.

The rearrangement links TRBV20-1 to TRBJ2-5, with D uncertain. Germline lookup yields CDR1 DFQATT and CDR2 SNEGSKA (reference sequence). The V gene lost 4 bases and the J gene lost 5 bases, with 8 bases spanning the gap. The CDR3 is made up of 11 amino acids. CDR3 sequence reads: CSAMGLETQYF. As DNA, the CDR3 is TGCAGTGCTATGGGGTTGGAGACCCAGTACTTC.

This clonotype was detected only once. The rearrangement links TRBV7-3 to TRBJ1-2, with D tentatively TRBD1 (6 bases). The CDR3 runs 17 residues. Germline values: CDR1 SGHTA, CDR2 FQGTGA. V was cut by 5 bases and J by 7 bases, with 26 bases left in between. CDR3 DNA: TGTGCCAGCAGCCCCACCCACCGGGACACCGTTCTAGCTGGCTACACCTTC. Translation gives CASSPTHRDTVLAGYTF. The full variable domain, in which reference TRBV7-3 and TRBJ1-2 provide the parts outside the CDR3, is GAGVSQTPSNKVTEKGKYVELRCDPISGHTALYWYRQSLGQGPEFLIYFQGTGAADDSGLPNDRFFAVRPEGSVSTLKIQRTERGDSAVYLCASSPTHRDTVLAGYTFGSGTRLTVV.